This T cell receptor beta chain was found in a study of blood T cells in healthy people across ages (dated by TCRdb to about 2015). As for the study more broadly: In model experiments, template switching captured about one uniquely barcoded TCR beta cDNA molecule for every two T cells. The study analyzed two additional independent replicas of 1 million unique cDNA reads from the same blood draw for two donors, one aged 18 to 29 and one aged 80 or older. To avoid experimental bias, donors of different ages were randomly spread across the sequencing lanes. Using deep sequencing normalized with unique cDNA molecular identifiers, the study measured how TCR beta repertoire diversity changes with age. Donors were grouped into four age groups: young (average approximately 15 years), middle-aged (over 35), aged (about 59) and long-lived (just over 80).

Findings and caveats that apply to the study as a whole: Estimates of total diversity based on one million sequenced T cells were regarded as lower bounds and as underestimates. Compared with the aged group, the long-lived group had more naive CD4+ T cells, fewer expanded clones and increased TCR diversity, a pattern suggesting age selection. A strong correlation was found between observed TCR beta diversity and the percentage of naive T cells measured by flow cytometry. Donor CMV infection status was unknown, potentially confounding age-related changes in expanded clonotypes. As age increased, observed TCR beta diversity per million T cells dropped in a roughly linear way, and a significant reduction was already evident by age 40. Since profiling was done on bulk unsorted PBMCs, naive and antigen-experienced compartments could not be conclusively compared.

In the case of this clonotype: It has no known antigen specificity. Germline and junction disagree at one end, which may indicate a read error.

Library method: 5' RACE. TCRdb records Illumina HiSeq 2500 as the sequencer. A second PCR of roughly 7 to 12 cycles was run with a J-beta primer mix and a sample-barcoded 5' primer. Each TCR beta cDNA molecule received a unique molecular identifier from a template-switch 5' adaptor carrying 12 random nucleotides. Each sample yielded at least 3 million CDR3-containing paired-end reads. The Mint cDNA synthesis kit, primed by a TRBC-specific oligonucleotide, was used to synthesize first-strand cDNA from all RNA. Following uracil-DNA glycosylase treatment, all cDNA underwent a first 18-cycle PCR with the universal primers M1SS and BC2_uni_R. In the source study's methods: For normalization, 1 million high-quality reads were randomly selected from each sample, with every read carrying a distinct molecular identifier. Instead of being binned into consensus sequences, reads that shared molecular identifiers were thrown out. MiTCR, run with a Q25 quality threshold and the strictest error-elimination algorithm, handled CDR3 identification, clonotype clustering and error correction. Lower-bound total TCR beta diversity was estimated with a nonparametric unseen species model using Euler transformation. TCRdb cleaned the public reads at Q25 with fastp, built clones with MiXCR and kept in-frame beta chains. Entries are consolidated by CDR3 protein sequence, retaining the most common genes and DNA. The V and J calls were not made by the authors but by TCRdb's processing. The sample has approximately 800,000 distinct CDR3 sequences on record, just over 55% of them singletons. Roughly 26% of the sample rests with the top ten.

Donors were under 40 systemically healthy Caucasian individuals from Russia aged roughly 6 to 90 years. Each donor gave 9.5 to 10 milliliters of peripheral blood, drawn into EDTA-treated Vacutainer tubes. Ficoll-Paque density-gradient centrifugation was used to isolate PBMCs, with at least 6.5 million per sample. Trizol reagent was used to extract total RNA from the PBMCs, yielding at least 6 micrograms per sample. For every donor, an aliquot of PBMCs went through flow cytometry to measure the percentages of naive CD45RAhigh/CD27high T cells. CDR1 and CDR2 were assigned from the germline V gene (reference sequence) as SEHNR and FQNEAQ. The CDR3 starts with the cysteine, ends with the phenylalanine, and has 14 residues. Here the CDR3 DNA is all that survives: 42 bases in frame from base 1.

The sequence was obtained from a man aged 35 to 55 in good health. The chain is made from TRBV7-9 and TRBJ1-2; TRBD1 matches 8 bases in the middle. What was sequenced was blood. DNA sequence: TGTGCCAGCAGCCTCGACAGGGGTTTCGATGGCCACACCTTC. Its translation reads: CASSLDRGFDGHTF.